A single sample gave rise to the 9 T cell receptor beta chains below, sequenced in a study of OX40 agonist ivuxolimab in advanced cancers. Libraries were prepared by immunoSEQ multiplex PCR; TCRdb keeps only in-frame clonotypes and omits some of them. The data contain tens of thousands of clones, 88% of them singletons. Material: CD4+ or CD8+ T cells sorted from blood, obtained in a trial of the OX40 agonist ivuxolimab. Source of these receptors: an adult with an advanced solid tumor such as melanoma, head and neck, liver or kidney cancer.

The table lists this clone with a count of one. The CDR3 region has the DNA TGTGCCATCAGTGCCCGGAGTGGATTGGGGACTGAAGCTTTCTTT. Amino acid sequence: CAISARSGLGTEAFF. The chain recombines TRBV10-3 with TRBJ1-1; D is unclear. Germline CDR1 reads ENHRY; CDR2 reads SYGVKD. Trimming removed 4 bases from V and 5 bases from J, with 17 bases in between. The CDR3 loop spans 15 amino acids.

This rearrangement joins TRBV28 to TRBJ1-5, with a tentative D call TRBD1 (6 bases). Germline CDR1 and CDR2: MDHEN and SYDVKM. The CDR3 consists of 15 residues. V shed 6 bases and J shed 7 bases, with 19 bases lying between them. The CDR3 loop reads CASRMGGGGGQPQHF. In nucleotides, the CDR3 is TGTGCCAGCAGGATGGGGGGCGGGGGCGGCCAGCCCCAGCATTTT. Filled out from reference TRBV28 and TRBJ1-5, the complete variable domain reads DVKVTQSSRYLVKRTGEKVFLECVQDMDHENMFWYRQDPGLGLRLIYFSYDVKMKEKGDIPEGYSVSREKKERFSLILESASTNQTSMYLCASRMGGGGGQPQHFGDGTRLSIL.

This chain links TRBV23-1 with TRBJ1-4; 8 bases agree with TRBD1. TRBV23-1 is filed as an ORF, its function uncertain. CDR3 size: 15 residues. With V trimmed by 4 bases and J by 2 bases, 3 bases remained unmatched. The DNA of the CDR3 is TGCGCCAGCAGTCTGGACAGGGACACTAATGAAAAACTGTTTTTT. Translating it yields CASSLDRDTNEKLFF.

This clone appeared once. For the CDR3, the DNA is TGTGCCAGTGGAAGGGGACCGGGCCCTAGCAATCAGCCCCAGCATTTT. This codes for CASGRGPGPSNQPQHF. The chain carries TRBV19 and TRBJ1-5, with D possibly TRBD1 on 5 matching bases. CDR1 and CDR2 from the germline V gene are LNHDA and SQIVND (reference sequence). Trimming took 8 bases from V and 0 from J, leaving 17 bases between them. The CDR3 runs to 16 residues.

The chain couples TRBV5-1 to TRBJ2-3; D is perhaps TRBD2 (6 bases). The CDR3 covers 14 residues. CDR1 is SGHRS and CDR2 is YFSETQ in the germline V gene. Between the trimmed V and J ends, which lost 0 bases and 4 bases, there was a span of 9 bases. The CDR3 loop is CASSLAIAADTQYF. For the CDR3, the DNA is TGCGCCAGCAGCTTGGCGATAGCGGCAGATACGCAGTATTTT.

The rearrangement joins TRBV5-1 to TRBJ2-2; TRBD1 matches 9 bases. The J segment lost 4 bases and the V segment lost 1 base, leaving 8 bases of the junction unmatched. This CDR3 is built from 17 residues. From germline, CDR1 is SGHRS and CDR2 YFSETQ. The CDR3 loop is CASSLMGQGRGTGELFF. In nucleotides, the CDR3 is TGCGCCAGCAGCTTGATGGGACAGGGTCGCGGCACCGGGGAGCTGTTTTTT.

The chain has TRBV5-8 and TRBJ1-3; D remains unclear. The CDR3 totals 15 residues. CDR1 is SGHTS and CDR2 is YDEGEE in the germline V gene. Trimming stripped 5 bases from V and 0 bases from J, with 12 bases between. The CDR3 bases are TGTGCCAGCAGGGCTACGGGAGACTCTGGAAACACCATATATTTT. Encoded protein: CASRATGDSGNTIYF.

The chain couples TRBV4-3 to TRBJ1-2; a weak D match, TRBD1 (5 bases). In germline, CDR1 is LGHNA, CDR2 YSLEER. The CDR3 runs 14 residues. V was shortened by 0 bases and J by 8 bases, with 13 bases between the two germline ends. CDR3: CASSQDSTGRGYTF. The DNA for the CDR3 is TGCGCCAGCAGCCAAGATTCCACAGGCAGGGGCTACACCTTC.

V and J are TRBV7-3 and TRBJ2-5; 13 bases line up with TRBD2. Germline V gene sequence: CDR1 SGHTA, CDR2 FQGTGA. The CDR3 is made up of 18 amino acids. The V and J ends lost 5 bases and 6 bases, in that order; junction bases with no gene match: 15. CDR3 DNA: TGTGCCAGCAGCGCTGGGACTAGCGGGGCCCCCTCGGGGCAGACCCAGTACTTC. Translated, it gives CASSAGTSGAPSGQTQYF.